The present TCR beta chain was sequenced within a study of glioma-infiltrating T cells. Study-level findings and limits: Above-expected tissue-blood divergence occurred in all gliomas, most in low-grade ones. CDR3 overlap between tissue and blood was very small.

This CDR3 has 16 residues. Germline lookup yields CDR1 MNHNS and CDR2 SASEGT. V dropped 5 bases and J dropped 8; count of bases not matched to a gene: 13. For this clonotype: Its antigen remains unknown.

Using RNA template, CDR3s of TCR alpha and beta were amplified with iRepertoire arm-PCR. Input was roughly 100-450 ng of tissue mRNA or PBMC total RNA. MiXCR, applied by TCRdb to the multiplex PCR reads, yields one record per CDR3 protein. The sample has around 120,000 distinct CDR3 sequences; more than 20% are singletons. The sample was glioma tissue, nonneoplastic brain tissue, or PBMCs (not recorded which). The TCR was taken from a human donor with low-grade glioma or glioblastoma, undergoing nonglioma brain surgery, or in good health (not recorded which). The J gene is TRBJ2-4, the V gene TRBV6-1; 9 bases agree with TRBD1. The CDR3 DNA follows: TGTGCCAGCAGTAACACAGGGGGCGGTGGTCAGGACATTCAGTACTTC. As protein: CASSNTGGGGQDIQYF.